The 2 T cell receptor beta chains reported below all come from one sample, sequenced in a study of blood T cell repertoires in COVID-19. Generated by immunoSEQ multiplex PCR, the TCRdb table keeps only in-frame clones and is missing some. The top ten clones hold around 13% of a sample with around 200,000 clones, around 84% of them seen once. Sequencing was done on a sample of peripheral blood. Receptors originate from a woman aged 70-85 years with COVID-19, enrolled during active disease.

This clone was seen a single time. The V gene is TRBV28, the J gene TRBJ1-4; 7 bases match TRBD1. The germline gives CDR1 MDHEN, CDR2 SYDVKM. There are 16 residues in the CDR3. V shed 6 bases, J shed 0 bases, and the junction held 7 bases outside the gene matches. The chain's CDR3 is CASSLWDSATNEKLFF. The CDR3 DNA reads TGTGCCAGCAGCCTCTGGGACAGCGCAACTAATGAAAAACTGTTTTTT.

The chain couples TRBV19 to TRBJ1-5; perhaps TRBD1 as D (6 bases). The ends were cut back, 0 bases at V and 9 bases at J, with 9 bases in the middle. Germline V gives CDR1 LNHDA, CDR2 SQIVND (reference sequence). This CDR3 has 13 amino acids. The CDR3 DNA reads TGTGCCAGTAGTATAGATAGGGGGAGGCCCCAGCATTTT. This translates into CASSIDRGRPQHF.